This T cell receptor (beta chain) was captured by sequencing in a study of blood T cell repertoires in COVID-19. The overall study: Samples of COVID-19 (acute and convalescent) were obtained from the United States, Italy and Spain. PBMCs, B-cell-depleted T cells, or T cells were the source of the cDNA or gDNA that made up the material.

As processed by the authors: For nucleated cells, counts were estimated from reference gene primer amplification. The assay was immunoSEQ multiplex PCR, and TCRdb's table has in-frame clones only and misses some. That table gives V, J and clone size, and the DNA gave D and trimming. The data hold around 200,000 clones, with about 86% observed a single time. The receptor's source is a woman aged 18-35 years who had recovered from COVID-19. The sequenced sample was peripheral blood.

The CDR3 loop is CASSLDVAGLPPDTQYF. CDR3 bases: TGTGCCAGCAGCTTGGATGTCGCGGGCCTCCCGCCAGATACGCAGTATTTT. The chain carries TRBV5-4 and TRBJ2-3; the D gene is possibly TRBD2 (5 bases). CDR3 length: 17 amino acids. Germline V gene data show CDR1 as SGHNT and CDR2 as YYREEE (reference sequence). V gave up 0 bases and J gave up 4 bases, with 18 bases separating them.